This T cell receptor (beta chain) was profiled in a study of Ad26.COV2.S vaccination and SARS-CoV-2 variants. The overall study: Among those in the COV1001 Ad26.COV2.S trial arm was the donor. Once, or twice with 56 days between doses, Ad26.COV2.S was given intramuscularly.

Study findings and constraints: Comparable non-spike TCR breadth was observed in vaccine and placebo recipients.

The trim removed 3 bases at V and 3 bases at J, leaving 11 bases unmatched. Germline V CDR1 and CDR2: LNHDA, SQIVND (reference sequence). CDR3 length: 18 amino acids. Treatment defined: 15 to 20 received Ad26.COV2.S at low or high dose, single or two shots; 5 received placebo; per-sample allocation not given. Vaccine and placebo recipients were sampled on day 63 after the first injection. The study used a vaccine consisting of an Ad26 vector that expressed Wuhan-strain SARS-CoV-2 spike. As for this clone: Its antigen is still unknown.

Repertoires were generated with immunoSEQ multiplex PCR, while TCRdb's copy carries only in-frame clones and drops some. The table has nearly 400,000 clones, about 88% seen once. The sample was peripheral blood, taken in a trial of Ad26.COV2.S vaccine versus placebo. The TCR comes from a person aged 18-65 years who received the Ad26.COV2.S COVID-19 vaccine or a placebo. This chain uses TRBV19 with TRBJ1-6, with 7 bases that match TRBD1. DNA of the CDR3: TGTGCCAGTAGTATCGGGACAGCGGACCGGTTCTATAATTCACCCCTCCACTTT. Translating it yields CASSIGTADRFYNSPLHF.